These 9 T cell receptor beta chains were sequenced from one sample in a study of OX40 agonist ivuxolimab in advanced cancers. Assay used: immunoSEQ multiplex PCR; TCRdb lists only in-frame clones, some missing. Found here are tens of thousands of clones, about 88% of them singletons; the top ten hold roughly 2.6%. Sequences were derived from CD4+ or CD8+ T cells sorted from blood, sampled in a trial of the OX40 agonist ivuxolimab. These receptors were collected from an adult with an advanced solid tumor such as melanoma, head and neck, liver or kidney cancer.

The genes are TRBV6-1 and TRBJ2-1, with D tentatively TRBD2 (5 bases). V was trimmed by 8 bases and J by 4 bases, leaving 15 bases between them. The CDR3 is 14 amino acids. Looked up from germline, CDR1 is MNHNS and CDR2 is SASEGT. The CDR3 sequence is CASLRDERYNEQFF. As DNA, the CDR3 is TGTGCCAGCCTTCGGGATGAGAGGTACAATGAGCAGTTCTTC.

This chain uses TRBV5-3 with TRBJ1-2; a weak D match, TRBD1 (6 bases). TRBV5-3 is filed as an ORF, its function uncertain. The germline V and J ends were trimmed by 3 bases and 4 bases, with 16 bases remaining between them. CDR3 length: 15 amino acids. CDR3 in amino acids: CARSWRRGATYGYTF. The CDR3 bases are TGTGCCAGAAGCTGGCGGAGGGGGGCCACCTATGGCTACACCTTC.

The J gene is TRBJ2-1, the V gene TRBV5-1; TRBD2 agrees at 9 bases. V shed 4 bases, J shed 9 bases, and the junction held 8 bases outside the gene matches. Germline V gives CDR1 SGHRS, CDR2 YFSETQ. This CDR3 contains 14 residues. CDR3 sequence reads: CASSLRGGYGEQFF. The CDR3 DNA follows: TGCGCCAGCAGCCTGCGGGGGGGTTACGGTGAGCAGTTCTTC.

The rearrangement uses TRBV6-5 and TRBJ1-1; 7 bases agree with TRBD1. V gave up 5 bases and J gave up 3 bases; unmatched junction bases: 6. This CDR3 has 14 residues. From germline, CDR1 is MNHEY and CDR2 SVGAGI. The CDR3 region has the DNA TGTGCCAGCAGTCCTGGGACAGTGGACACTGAAGCTTTCTTT. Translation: CASSPGTVDTEAFF.

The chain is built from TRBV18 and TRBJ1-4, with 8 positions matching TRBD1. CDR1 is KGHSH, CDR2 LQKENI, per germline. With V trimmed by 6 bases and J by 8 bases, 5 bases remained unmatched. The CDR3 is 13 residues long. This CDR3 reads CASSRGQEEKLFF. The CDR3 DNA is TGTGCCAGCTCTAGGGGACAGGAAGAAAAACTGTTTTTT.

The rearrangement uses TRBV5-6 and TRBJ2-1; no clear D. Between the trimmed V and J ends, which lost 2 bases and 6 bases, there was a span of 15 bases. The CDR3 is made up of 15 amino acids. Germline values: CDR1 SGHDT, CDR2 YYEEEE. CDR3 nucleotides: TGTGCCAGCAGCTTCCCAGGCCAGTTCCGCAATGAGCAGTTCTTC. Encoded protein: CASSFPGQFRNEQFF.

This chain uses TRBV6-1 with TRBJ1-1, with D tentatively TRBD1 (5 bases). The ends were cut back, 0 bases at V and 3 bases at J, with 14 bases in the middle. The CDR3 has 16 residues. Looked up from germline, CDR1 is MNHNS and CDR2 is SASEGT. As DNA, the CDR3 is TGTGCCAGCAGTGAAGCGGAGAGGGGAGTTGACACTGAAGCTTTCTTT. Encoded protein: CASSEAERGVDTEAFF.

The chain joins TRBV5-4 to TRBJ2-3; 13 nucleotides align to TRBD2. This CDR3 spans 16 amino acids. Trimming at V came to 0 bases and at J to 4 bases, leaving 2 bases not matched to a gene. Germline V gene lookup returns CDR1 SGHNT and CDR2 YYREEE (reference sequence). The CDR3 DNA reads TGTGCCAGCAGCTTGGGGGGGACTAGCGGGGCAGATACGCAGTATTTT. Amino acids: CASSLGGTSGADTQYF.

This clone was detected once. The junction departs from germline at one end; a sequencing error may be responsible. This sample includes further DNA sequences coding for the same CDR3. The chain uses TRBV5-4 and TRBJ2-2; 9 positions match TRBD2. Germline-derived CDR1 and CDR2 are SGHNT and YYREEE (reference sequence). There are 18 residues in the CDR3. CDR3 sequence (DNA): TGTGCCAGCAGCTTGTGGCAAGGGACTAGCCTAAACACCGGGGAGCTGTTCTTT. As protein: CASSLWQGTSLNTGELFF.